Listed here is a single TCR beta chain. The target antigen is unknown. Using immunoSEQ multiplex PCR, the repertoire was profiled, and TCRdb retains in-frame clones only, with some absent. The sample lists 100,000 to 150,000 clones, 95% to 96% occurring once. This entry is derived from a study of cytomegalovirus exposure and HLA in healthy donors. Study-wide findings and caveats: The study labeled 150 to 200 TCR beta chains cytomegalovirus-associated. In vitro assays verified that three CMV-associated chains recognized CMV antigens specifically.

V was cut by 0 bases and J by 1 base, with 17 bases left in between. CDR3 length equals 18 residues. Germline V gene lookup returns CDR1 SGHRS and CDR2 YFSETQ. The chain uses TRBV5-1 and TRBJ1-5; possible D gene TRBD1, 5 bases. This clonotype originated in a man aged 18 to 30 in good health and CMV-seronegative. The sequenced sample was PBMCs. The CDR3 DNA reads TGCGCCAGCAGCTTGGAACAGGCCCTGGACCCCAGCAATCAGCCCCAGCATTTT. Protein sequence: CASSLEQALDPSNQPQHF.